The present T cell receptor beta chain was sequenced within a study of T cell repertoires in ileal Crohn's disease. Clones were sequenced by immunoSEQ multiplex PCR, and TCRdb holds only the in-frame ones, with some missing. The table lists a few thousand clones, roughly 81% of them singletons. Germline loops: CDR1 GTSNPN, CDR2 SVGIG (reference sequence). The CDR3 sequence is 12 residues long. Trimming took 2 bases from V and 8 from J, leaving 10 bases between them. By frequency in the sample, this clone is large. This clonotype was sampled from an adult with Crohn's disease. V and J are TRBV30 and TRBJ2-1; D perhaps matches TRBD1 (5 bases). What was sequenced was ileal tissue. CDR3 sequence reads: CAWSTLGDEQFF. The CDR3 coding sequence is TGTGCCTGGAGTACCCTAGGGGATGAGCAGTTCTTC.